This T cell receptor beta chain appears in the sequencing data of a study of shared clonotypes between healthy human individuals (dated by TCRdb to 2020 to 2022). Some background on the complete study: The cohort included three men and a couple of women between 18 and 49 years of age. Blood TCR repertoires of several healthy adults were deeply sequenced to estimate repertoire size and the extent of clonotype sharing between individuals. For each donor, CD4 naive and CD4 memory were each run on three plates, CD8 naive on two plates, and CD8 memory on one plate. Each donor's leukapheresis produced roughly between roughly 0.85 and 10 billion PBMCs. To increase sequencing depth and limit assay-specific biases, TCR repertoire library preparation and sequencing were carried out by different laboratories using diverse techniques.

What the study reported, not specific to this receptor: Higher generation probabilities were observed for clonotypes shared by all four sorted-subset donors than for non-shared clonotypes. Pairwise subsampling led to the expectation that sequencing depth would affect the degree of clonotype sharing among donors. The small number of donors limited the genetic and exposure-history diversity represented. Estimated clonotype richness was generally larger for naive than for memory subsets. Sharing across a handful of donors was observed for approximately 5% of naive CD4, over 3% of naive CD8, 2% to 2.5% of memory CD4, and roughly 0.43% of memory CD8 clonotypes. Sampling was restricted to blood, and TCR repertoires in tissue are likely to differ from TCR repertoires in blood. Even with the large sequencing depth, rarefaction of the sorted-subset datasets indicated that sequencing was incomplete.

Using the deep immunoSEQ assay, TCR CDR3 regions were amplified from genomic DNA by multiplex PCR. Genomic DNA extracted from each cell subset was distributed evenly over all wells of several immunoSEQ 96-well plates, and each plate served as one replicate. For sorted subsets, each replicate PCR was loaded with 200 ng genomic DNA, equivalent to some 31,000 T cell genomes. Purified libraries were quantified with a Qubit 3.0 fluorometer, sized on a Bioanalyzer 2100, and re-quantified with the KAPA Library Quantification kit. Every immunoSEQ 96-well plate was sequenced on a separate single-read 150-cycle Illumina NextSeq 550 flow cell. The authors' pipeline ran thus. The immunoSEQ output contained only junctional sequences without quality scores, so filtering could not match that applied to full-length reads. To assign V/J genes and CDR3, sequences were annotated using PyIR, a Python wrapper for IgBLAST v1.9, with IMGT germline references. Any read was removed if the V/J assignment was weak (E-value above 1e-6), the CDR3 was missing, or the read contained stop codons, out-of-frame junctions, or ambiguous translated residues. V3J clonotypes were defined as sequences sharing the same inferred V gene, J gene, and CDR3 amino acid sequence. Percentage overlap between repertoires was calculated by dividing the number of shared unique clonotypes by the size of the smaller repertoire. Richness of each repertoire was evaluated using RTK rarefaction, the Chao1 estimator, and Recon v2.1 estimates of unobserved clonotypes. For all TCRbeta clonotypes obtained by the gDNA method from a handful of donors, generation probabilities were computed with OLGA. TCRdb holds this immuneACCESS table with in-frame rearrangements only. Some clones are missing; in checked studies, unresolved V genes explain under half, and the rest has no known cause. V and J calls and clone size are as listed in that table; D and trimming were resolved from the DNA. This sample gives roughly 1 million clones in total; around 82% of them show up just once. The ten largest account for 0.4% to 0.55% of the sample.

Healthy HIV-negative adults with no recently reported acute infections or vaccinations were included as donors. Every donor was a Caucasian adult residing in Nashville, Tennessee, USA. CD4+ T cells were enriched by magnetic negative selection, after which naive cells were positively selected on CD45RA and the negative fraction was taken as the memory subset. Blood was obtained by leukapheresis, after which PBMCs were separated by Ficoll-Histopaque density gradient centrifugation and cryopreserved in liquid nitrogen vapor phase. Analytical flow cytometry was used to check the purity and quantity of each magnetically sorted T cell population. Genomic DNA was isolated from each sorted fraction and quantified by UV absorbance on a Nanodrop 2000c. A remark on this clone: The target of this receptor is not known. No base quality values were provided; no much bigger clone lies one nucleotide off.

V and J are truncated by 2 bases and 0 bases respectively, leaving an intervening sequence of 9 bases. The germline V gene provides CDR1 SGHDT and CDR2 YYEEEE. The CDR3 covers 15 residues, taking in both the cysteine and the phenylalanine. Just CDR3 DNA is preserved here, 45 bases in frame from base 1. The chain couples TRBV5-6 to TRBJ1-3; no D gene is confidently identified. The sequence derives from a man aged 18 to 29 in good health. Some clones in this sample may be carry-over from other donors' samples. The sample comprised memory CD4+ T cells from PBMCs. This sample's cell subset or site label indicates: CD45RA-negative fraction. The nucleotides read TGTGCCAGCAGCTTTAAGGGTTCCTCTGGAAACACCATATATTTT. This encodes CASSFKGSSGNTIYF.